This is a list of T cell receptor beta chains from one sample in a study of STAT5B mutations in CD4+ large granular lymphocyte leukemia. This table comes from immunoSEQ multiplex PCR, and its TCRdb copy is limited to in-frame clones, with some not included. The sample has about 19,000 clones, approximately 88% seen once. The sequenced sample consisted of CD4+ T cells from blood buffy coats. The receptors shown here come from a human donor in good health. The CDR3 runs from the conserved cysteine through the conserved F or W. The order of the fields is clone size, D gene, J gene, V gene, CDR3 protein, CDR3 DNA. D genes are given only for firm matches. Size values are once, few and many counts, or a class for expanded clones, and some rows have none.

size: -; D: TRBD1; J: TRBJ2-7; V: TRBV6-1; CDR3: CASSEKGGTLF; DNA: TGTGCCAGCAGTGAGAAAGGGGGCACCCTCTTC
size: -; D: TRBD2; J: TRBJ2-5; V: TRBV4-2; CDR3: CASSQETSGVQETQYF; DNA: TGTGCCAGCAGCCAAGAGACTAGCGGGGTACAAGAGACCCAGTACTTC
size: -; D: -; J: TRBJ1-1; V: TRBV18; CDR3: CASSGLQTEAFF; DNA: TGTGCCAGCTCAGGGTTACAAACTGAAGCTTTCTTT
size: -; D: -; J: TRBJ1-1; V: TRBV15; CDR3: CATRAGVEGNTEAFF; DNA: TGTGCCACCAGGGCCGGCGTGGAGGGGAACACTGAAGCTTTCTTT
size: -; D: TRBD1; J: TRBJ2-7; V: TRBV7-9; CDR3: CASSFGTGGTYEQYF; DNA: TGTGCCAGCAGCTTTGGGACAGGGGGTACCTACGAGCAGTACTTC
size: -; D: TRBD1; J: TRBJ1-1; V: TRBV5-1; CDR3: CASSLGDRVGGEAFF; DNA: TGCGCCAGCAGCTTGGGGGACAGGGTAGGTGGTGAAGCTTTCTTT
size: -; D: -; J: TRBJ2-7; V: TRBV23-1; CDR3: CASTSKPYEQYF; DNA: TGCGCCAGCACCTCCAAGCCCTACGAGCAGTACTTC
size: few; D: -; J: TRBJ1-1; V: TRBV19; CDR3: CASTDRLNTEAFF; DNA: TGTGCCAGTACCGACAGGTTGAACACTGAAGCTTTCTTT
size: -; D: -; J: TRBJ2-2; V: TRBV25-1; CDR3: CASSTRENTGELFF; DNA: TGTGCCAGCAGTACCAGGGAGAACACCGGGGAGCTGTTTTTT
size: -; D: -; J: TRBJ1-2; V: TRBV4-2; CDR3: CASSQDVRVGGYTF; DNA: TGTGCCAGCAGCCAAGATGTCAGGGTAGGGGGCTACACCTTC
size: -; D: TRBD2; J: TRBJ2-3; V: TRBV4-1; CDR3: CASSQEASGGISTDTQYF; DNA: TGCGCCAGCAGCCAAGAGGCTAGCGGGGGGATAAGCACAGATACGCAGTATTTT
size: -; D: -; J: TRBJ1-4; V: TRBV7-9; CDR3: CASSAPATEKLFF; DNA: TGTGCCAGCAGCGCTCCGGCCACTGAAAAACTGTTTTTT
size: -; D: -; J: TRBJ2-6; V: TRBV11-3; CDR3: CASSQHGANVLTF; DNA: TGTGCCAGCAGCCAACATGGGGCCAACGTCCTGACTTTC
size: -; D: -; J: TRBJ2-6; V: TRBV5-4; CDR3: CASSLGASGANVLTF; DNA: TGTGCCAGCAGCTTGGGAGCATCCGGGGCCAACGTCCTGACTTTC
size: -; D: -; J: TRBJ1-5; V: TRBV30; CDR3: CAWSAGGTGNQPQHF; DNA: TGTGCCTGGAGCGCCGGGGGGACGGGCAATCAGCCCCAGCATTTT
size: -; D: TRBD2; J: TRBJ2-7; V: TRBV18; CDR3: CASSPPVAGDYEQYF; DNA: TGTGCCAGCTCACCACCGGTAGCGGGAGACTACGAGCAGTACTTC
size: -; D: -; J: TRBJ1-1; V: TRBV11-2; CDR3: CASSLTRGTEAFF; DNA: TGTGCCAGCAGCCTTACTAGAGGCACTGAAGCTTTCTTT
size: -; D: TRBD1; J: TRBJ2-4; V: TRBV25-1; CDR3: CASRPQGAKNIQYF; DNA: TGTGCCAGCAGACCACAGGGGGCCAAAAACATTCAGTACTTC
size: -; D: -; J: TRBJ2-7; V: TRBV9; CDR3: CASSPPGGKTYEQYF; DNA: TGTGCCAGCAGCCCCCCTGGAGGAAAAACCTACGAGCAGTACTTC
size: few; D: -; J: TRBJ2-5; V: TRBV4-2; CDR3: CASSPRRDKETQYF; DNA: TGTGCCAGCAGCCCCCGGAGGGACAAGGAGACCCAGTACTTC
size: -; D: TRBD1; J: TRBJ1-1; V: TRBV11-2; CDR3: CASSSNRGNFAEAFF; DNA: TGTGCCAGCAGCTCAAACAGGGGGAACTTCGCTGAAGCTTTCTTT